These T cell receptor beta chains were read from a single sample in a study of blood T cells in healthy people across ages. One entry per CDR3 protein results from TCRdb running MiXCR on the 5' RACE reads. The table includes around 800,000 distinct CDR3 sequences, around 24% detected once. These sequences were also reported in another study, on T cells of mothers and their children.

Sequenced material: blood. The receptors derive from a boy between 5 and 17 years old in good health. Each CDR3 is given with its conserved first and last residue. A D gene is named only where the DNA matches it firmly. Rows give clone size only sometimes, using once, few, many, or a class for an expanded clone.

CDR3: CASSPGGNIQYF
DNA: TGTGCCAGCAGCCCCGGGGGGAACATTCAGTACTTC
size: many
J: TRBJ2-4
V: TRBV14
D: TRBD2

CDR3: CASSGDGRRGEKLFF
DNA: TGTGCCAGCTCAGGGGACGGACGACGGGGTGAAAAACTGTTTTTT
size: -
J: TRBJ1-4
V: TRBV18
D: -

CDR3: CASTVAGGSTNEKLFF
DNA: TGTGCCAGCACCGTAGCGGGGGGTTCAACTAATGAAAAACTGTTTTTT
size: -
J: TRBJ1-4
V: TRBV7-9
D: -

CDR3: CSVSHRLNYEQYF
DNA: TGCAGCGTTTCGCACAGGTTAAACTACGAGCAGTACTTC
size: few
J: TRBJ2-7
V: TRBV29-1
D: -

CDR3: CASTEGWDGYTF
DNA: TGTGCCAGCACGGAGGGGTGGGATGGCTACACCTTC
size: -
J: TRBJ1-2
V: TRBV2
D: -

CDR3: CSAHTGLDVSETQYF
DNA: TGCAGTGCCCACACGGGACTAGACGTCTCGGAGACCCAGTACTTC
size: -
J: TRBJ2-5
V: TRBV20-1
D: TRBD2

CDR3: CASSSLQGYEQYF
DNA: TGTGCCAGCAGTTCCCTACAGGGGTACGAGCAGTACTTC
size: few
J: TRBJ2-7
V: TRBV27
D: TRBD1

CDR3: CASSPRADEQFF
DNA: TGTGCCAGCAGCCCCCGGGCGGATGAGCAGTTCTTC
size: -
J: TRBJ2-1
V: TRBV6-5
D: -

CDR3: CSARDRGRSQLIEAFF
DNA: TGCAGTGCTAGAGACAGGGGGCGCTCCCAATTAATTGAAGCTTTCTTT
size: -
J: TRBJ1-1
V: TRBV20-1
D: TRBD1

CDR3: CASSLGSVGTETQYF
DNA: TGCGCCAGCAGCTTGGGATCTGTGGGAACGGAGACCCAGTACTTC
size: few
J: TRBJ2-5
V: TRBV5-1
D: -

CDR3: CASSPLTERETQYF
DNA: TGTGCCAGCTCACCATTGACAGAAAGAGAGACCCAGTACTTC
size: -
J: TRBJ2-5
V: TRBV18
D: -

CDR3: CASGLDQPQHF
DNA: TGTGCTAGTGGTTTGGATCAGCCCCAGCATTTT
size: -
J: TRBJ1-5
V: TRBV12-5
D: -

CDR3: CASSLSGTGITGELFF
DNA: TGCGCCAGCAGCCTGTCGGGGACAGGGATAACCGGGGAGCTGTTTTTT
size: -
J: TRBJ2-2
V: TRBV5-1
D: TRBD1

CDR3: CASSFKRPGRVWSSYNEQFF
DNA: TGTGCCAGCAGCTTTAAACGTCCGGGACGAGTATGGAGCTCCTACAATGAGCAGTTCTTC
size: few
J: TRBJ2-1
V: TRBV11-1
D: -

CDR3: CIARTGDWQYF
DNA: TGCATTGCTCGGACAGGCGATTGGCAGTACTTC
size: few
J: TRBJ2-7
V: TRBV20-1
D: TRBD1

CDR3: CASSPRPTGTYYYGYTF
DNA: TGTGCCAGCAGCCCTAGGCCCACAGGGACATACTACTATGGCTACACCTTC
size: few
J: TRBJ1-2
V: TRBV12-1
D: -

CDR3: CASSMRGDYNEQFF
DNA: TGCGCCAGCAGCATGCGTGGGGACTACAATGAGCAGTTCTTC
size: -
J: TRBJ2-1
V: TRBV5-1
D: -

CDR3: CASSFNRDFKLFF
DNA: TGTGCCAGCAGCTTCAACAGGGATTTCAAACTGTTTTTT
size: few
J: TRBJ1-4
V: TRBV5-4
D: -

CDR3: CASSFQGPRGREETQYF
DNA: TGTGCCAGCAGTTTTCAAGGACCGAGAGGGAGGGAAGAGACCCAGTACTTC
size: few
J: TRBJ2-5
V: TRBV12-3/TRBV12-4
D: TRBD2

CDR3: CASKPGPGYEQYF
DNA: TGTGCCAGCAAGCCAGGGCCCGGATACGAGCAGTACTTC
size: -
J: TRBJ2-7
V: TRBV28
D: -

CDR3: CASSVYSGSYTDTQYF
DNA: TGTGCCAGCAGCGTATACAGCGGGTCGTACACAGATACGCAGTATTTT
size: -
J: TRBJ2-3
V: TRBV9
D: -

CDR3: CASSLGTGLSREQFF
DNA: TGTGCCAGCAGCCTAGGCACAGGGTTATCCCGTGAGCAGTTCTTC
size: once
J: TRBJ2-1
V: TRBV7-3
D: -

CDR3: CASSYGTGRETQYF
DNA: TGTGCCAGCAGTTACGGGACAGGGCGGGAGACCCAGTACTTC
size: -
J: TRBJ2-5
V: TRBV6-5
D: TRBD1

CDR3: CASSLEDSYSSYEQYF
DNA: TGTGCCAGCAGCTTGGAGGACAGTTATAGCTCCTACGAGCAGTACTTC
size: -
J: TRBJ2-7
V: TRBV7-9
D: -

CDR3: CASSLSGGQNIQYF
DNA: TGTGCCAGCAGCTTAAGCGGGGGCCAAAACATTCAGTACTTC
size: few
J: TRBJ2-4
V: TRBV7-9
D: TRBD2

CDR3: CASGFDSNQPQHF
DNA: TGTGCCAGCGGCTTTGATAGCAATCAGCCCCAGCATTTT
size: few
J: TRBJ1-5
V: TRBV7-9
D: -

CDR3: CASSETGTNEKLFF
DNA: TGTGCCAGCAGTGAGACAGGGACTAATGAAAAACTGTTTTTT
size: -
J: TRBJ1-4
V: TRBV28
D: TRBD1

CDR3: CASRLSFSGGANEQFF
DNA: TGCGCCAGCCGCTTGTCGTTTAGCGGGGGGGCAAATGAGCAGTTCTTC
size: few
J: TRBJ2-1
V: TRBV5-1
D: TRBD2

CDR3: CASSLEFDYGYTF
DNA: TGCGCCAGCAGCTTGGAATTTGACTATGGCTACACCTTC
size: -
J: TRBJ1-2
V: TRBV5-1
D: -

CDR3: CVWKTGEAFF
DNA: TGTGTCTGGAAGACAGGGGAAGCTTTCTTT
size: -
J: TRBJ1-1
V: TRBV30
D: TRBD1

CDR3: CASSSQGASDTEAFF
DNA: TGTGCCAGTAGTAGTCAGGGGGCTTCCGACACTGAAGCTTTCTTT
size: -
J: TRBJ1-1
V: TRBV19
D: TRBD1

CDR3: CASSFGWTANYNEQFF
DNA: TGCGCCAGCAGCTTCGGCTGGACCGCAAACTACAATGAGCAGTTCTTC
size: -
J: TRBJ2-1
V: TRBV5-1
D: -

CDR3: CTSSPRPKLSAKNIQYF
DNA: TGCACCAGCAGCCCCCGACCGAAACTGTCAGCCAAAAACATTCAGTACTTC
size: few
J: TRBJ2-4
V: TRBV1
D: -

CDR3: CASSLAERGGSYNEQFF
DNA: TGTGCCAGCAGCTTAGCGGAGCGGGGGGGCTCCTACAATGAGCAGTTCTTC
size: -
J: TRBJ2-1
V: TRBV7-2
D: TRBD2

CDR3: CSARSLAGNEQFF
DNA: TGCAGTGCTAGGAGCCTAGCGGGCAATGAGCAGTTCTTC
size: -
J: TRBJ2-1
V: TRBV20-1
D: TRBD2

CDR3: CASMGSWTETQYF
DNA: TGTGCCAGCATGGGCAGCTGGACGGAGACCCAGTACTTC
size: few
J: TRBJ2-5
V: TRBV6-5
D: -

CDR3: CASSFVPNLGNEQFF
DNA: TGTGCCAGCAGCTTCGTTCCTAACCTGGGCAATGAGCAGTTCTTC
size: -
J: TRBJ2-1
V: TRBV7-6
D: -

CDR3: CASTYRGQNGELFF
DNA: TGTGCCAGCACATACAGGGGGCAGAACGGGGAGCTGTTTTTT
size: few
J: TRBJ2-2
V: TRBV2
D: TRBD1

CDR3: CASSEFGQGYGYTF
DNA: TGTGCCAGCAGTGAATTCGGACAGGGCTATGGCTACACCTTC
size: -
J: TRBJ1-2
V: TRBV25-1
D: TRBD1

CDR3: CSVEPVGSGNTIYF
DNA: TGCAGCGTTGAACCGGTGGGCTCTGGAAACACCATATATTTT
size: few
J: TRBJ1-3
V: TRBV29-1
D: -

CDR3: CAKARYLETQYF
DNA: TGTGCCAAGGCGCGGTACCTAGAGACCCAGTACTTC
size: -
J: TRBJ2-5
V: TRBV5-5
D: -

CDR3: CASSHAVRGPQETQYF
DNA: TGTGCCAGCAGCCATGCCGTGCGGGGGCCCCAAGAGACCCAGTACTTC
size: few
J: TRBJ2-5
V: TRBV11-2
D: -

CDR3: CASSRRDTEKLFF
DNA: TGTGCCAGCAGCCGCCGGGACACTGAAAAACTGTTTTTT
size: few
J: TRBJ1-4
V: TRBV7-6
D: -

CDR3: CASSFNTGELFF
DNA: TGCGCCAGCAGCTTCAACACCGGGGAGCTGTTTTTT
size: many
J: TRBJ2-2
V: TRBV5-1
D: -

CDR3: CSVSGGLYNEQFF
DNA: TGCAGCGTTTCCGGCGGCCTCTACAATGAGCAGTTCTTC
size: -
J: TRBJ2-1
V: TRBV29-1
D: -

CDR3: CASSYLGGASTDTQYF
DNA: TGTGCCAGCAGTTACCTAGGGGGGGCCAGCACAGATACGCAGTATTTT
size: few
J: TRBJ2-3
V: TRBV6-6
D: -

CDR3: CASSFHGETQYF
DNA: TGTGCCAGCAGCTTTCACGGGGAGACCCAGTACTTC
size: few
J: TRBJ2-5
V: TRBV7-3
D: -

CDR3: CASSEYIAGELFF
DNA: TGTGCCAGCAGCGAATATATCGCCGGGGAGCTGTTTTTT
size: few
J: TRBJ2-2
V: TRBV12-3/TRBV12-4
D: -